This note documents a single T cell receptor (beta chain) sequence. Its antigen is unknown. No base-level quality is on record; no much larger clone is a single base apart. Trimmed from V: 5 bases; trimmed from J: 2 bases; junction bases lacking a gene match: 6. The CDR3 runs 15 amino acids, cysteine and phenylalanine included. Of the read, only the CDR3 DNA is kept; its 45 bases are in frame from base 1. Sequences SGHVS (CDR1) and FQNEAQ (CDR2) are obtained from the germline V gene. This sample is part of a study of identical twins (dated by TCRdb to 2016 to 2017). Study-level background: To test whether fetal clonotypes persist, the study used deep sequencing on TCR alpha and beta repertoires from monozygotic twins, unrelated adults of various ages, and cord blood. To rule out contamination, replicate twin experiments were performed at different times with different library preparation protocols.

The investigation overall reported the following: In monozygotic twins, out-of-frame TCR alpha sharing was systematically underestimated by recombination models, although the models agreed with sharing between unrelated individuals. Abundant cord blood beta clonotypes carried fewer insertions; young adult naive repertoires showed a weaker similar trend, while memory repertoires showed none. Compared with coincidental sharing between unrelated individuals, out-of-frame TCR alpha sequences shared between twins had an excess of sequences with low generation probability. Invariant T cells such as MAIT and iNKT could partly confound zero-insertion analyses, though diverse VJ usage argued against this for most clonotypes. Because the same donors could not be followed over many years, the conclusions relied on cross-sectional statistical analysis. In beta out-of-frame sequences, excess twin sharing was weaker, because having fewer shared sequences lowered the signal-to-noise ratio.

Library preparation used 5' RACE. This sample was sequenced with an Illumina HiSeq 2000. A universal primer binding site was introduced by template switching, and a unique molecular identifier was present in the final cDNA, enabling accurate counting of TCR cDNA molecules. Specific primers in the conserved constant-segment region were used to synthesize first-strand cDNA for TCR alpha and beta chains. Each cDNA library was double barcoded, with a SMART-Mk sample barcode plus Illumina barcodes, to control for contamination. Two successive PCR steps introduced TruSeq adapter sequences along with Illumina sample barcodes. The Illumina HiSeq platform was used with custom primers to sequence TCR alpha and beta cDNA libraries. In the source study's methods: Unique molecular identifiers were extracted from raw reads with MiGEC, and CDR3 positions were determined with MiXCR. For each individual, recombination models were inferred using an EM algorithm with the repgenHMM and IGoR tools. Shared clonotypes were analyzed with the tcR package in R, and sharing was normalized by the product of cloneset sizes. To study raw recombination without the effects of thymic and clonal selection, out-of-frame nonproductive sequences were analyzed. Clones were called with MiXCR by TCRdb after fastp trimmed the public reads at Q25, and only in-frame beta chains were retained. A single entry per CDR3 protein holds the most common genes and DNA from its merged rows. TCRdb, rather than the study authors, made the V and J calls. Present in this sample are roughly 250,000 distinct CDR3 sequences, approximately 7% of which were seen just once. The leading ten clones occupy roughly 3.4% of the sample.

Only healthy Caucasian donors were included. The twin cohort comprised three pairs of female monozygotic twins, all aged about 18 to 29 years. Using Miltenyi CD45RO+ enrichment and human naive T-cell isolation kits, memory (CD45RO+) and naive T cells were isolated from PBMC. Another study also made use of these data, one on yellow fever vaccine responses in identical twins. Reported in the second study: The authors reported that the T cell response to vaccination in identical twins appeared partly convergent and partly personalized. In identical twins, the study followed T cell clones that responded to the vaccine with precision.

This receptor chain uses TRBV7-8 and TRBJ2-5, with TRBD1 identical over 9 junction bases. The receptor was derived from a woman younger than 35 in good health. Source material: memory (CD45RO+) T cells sorted from blood. Reading the label with the study, this specimen's cell subset or site is: CD45RO+ enriched T cells. In nucleotides, the sequence is TGTGCCAGCAGCCCGGGACAGGGCTTACAAGAGACCCAGTACTTC. Translation gives CASSPGQGLQETQYF.